Listed below are T cell receptor beta chains from one sample, sequenced in a study of radiation and T cells in renal cell carcinoma. Sequenced by immunoSEQ multiplex PCR; TCRdb stores in-frame clones only, minus some. This sample has more than 140,000 clones, with 70% to 90% found just once. The sample consisted of blood, taken from a patient whose treatment included radiotherapy and nephrectomy. The receptors shown here come from a woman aged 50 to 60 with renal cell carcinoma. Each CDR3 is given with its conserved first and last residue. A D gene is named only where the DNA matches it firmly. Size values are once, few and many counts, or a class for expanded clones, and some rows have none.

v_call: TRBV2
d_call: TRBD1
clone_size: .
j_call: TRBJ2-5
cdr3_nt: TGTGCCAGCAGTGAAGCCCCGGGACAGGGAGAGACCCAGTACTTC
cdr3_aa: CASSEAPGQGETQYF

v_call: TRBV4-1
d_call: TRBD1
clone_size: .
j_call: TRBJ1-4
cdr3_nt: TGCGCCAGCAGCAAGCGGACAGGGACGGGTGAAAAACTGTTTTTT
cdr3_aa: CASSKRTGTGEKLFF

v_call: TRBV28
d_call: .
clone_size: .
j_call: TRBJ1-1
cdr3_nt: TGTGCCAGCAGCCCGTACGGGGCAGAGACTGAAGCTTTCTTT
cdr3_aa: CASSPYGAETEAFF

v_call: TRBV6-5
d_call: TRBD1
clone_size: .
j_call: TRBJ2-3
cdr3_nt: TGTGCCAGCAGATCGACAGGGGCTAGCACAGATACGCAGTATTTT
cdr3_aa: CASRSTGASTDTQYF

v_call: TRBV30
d_call: .
clone_size: few
j_call: TRBJ1-4
cdr3_nt: TGTGCCTGGAGTGTAGATGAAAAACTGTTTTTT
cdr3_aa: CAWSVDEKLFF

v_call: TRBV7-7
d_call: TRBD1
clone_size: .
j_call: TRBJ2-2
cdr3_nt: TGTGCCAGCAGCCTCGACCGGGACAGGGGCGAGCTGTTTTTT
cdr3_aa: CASSLDRDRGELFF

v_call: TRBV7-2
d_call: .
clone_size: .
j_call: TRBJ2-1
cdr3_nt: TGTGCCAGCACCTTAACGAGCTCCTACAATGAGCAGTTCTTC
cdr3_aa: CASTLTSSYNEQFF

v_call: TRBV5-1
d_call: .
clone_size: .
j_call: TRBJ2-7
cdr3_nt: TGCGCCAGCAGCTTGTCGAGGGGACTCTCCTACGAGCAGTACTTC
cdr3_aa: CASSLSRGLSYEQYF

v_call: TRBV4-3
d_call: .
clone_size: .
j_call: TRBJ2-2
cdr3_nt: TGCGCCAGCAGCCCTCGAGCAGGGAACACCGGGGAGCTGTTTTTT
cdr3_aa: CASSPRAGNTGELFF

v_call: TRBV30
d_call: .
clone_size: .
j_call: TRBJ1-6
cdr3_nt: TGTGCCTGGAGTAAAGGCGGACGCCTTCCCCTCCACTTT
cdr3_aa: CAWSKGGRLPLHF

v_call: TRBV7-9
d_call: .
clone_size: .
j_call: TRBJ1-5
cdr3_nt: TGTGCCAGCAGCGAAGGGGCAGACAGCAATCAGCCCCAGCATTTT
cdr3_aa: CASSEGADSNQPQHF

v_call: TRBV25-1
d_call: .
clone_size: .
j_call: TRBJ2-2
cdr3_nt: TGTGCCAGCAGTGAGACAGGCGGGGAGCTGTTTTTT
cdr3_aa: CASSETGGELFF

v_call: TRBV25-1
d_call: .
clone_size: .
j_call: TRBJ1-3
cdr3_nt: TGTGCCAGCAGTGAATGCCCTACACTCTCTGGAAACACCATATATTTT
cdr3_aa: CASSECPTLSGNTIYF

v_call: TRBV7-8
d_call: .
clone_size: .
j_call: TRBJ2-1
cdr3_nt: TGTGCCAGCAGCTTGGGGACGGGGACCTACAATGAGCAGTTCTTC
cdr3_aa: CASSLGTGTYNEQFF

v_call: TRBV19
d_call: .
clone_size: .
j_call: TRBJ2-5
cdr3_nt: TGTGCCAGTAGTATCTCTCCGGTAGAGACCCAGTACTTC
cdr3_aa: CASSISPVETQYF

v_call: TRBV18
d_call: .
clone_size: .
j_call: TRBJ1-4
cdr3_nt: TGTGCCAGCTCCAGGGGTAACAATGAAAAACTGTTTTTT
cdr3_aa: CASSRGNNEKLFF

v_call: TRBV14
d_call: .
clone_size: .
j_call: TRBJ2-5
cdr3_nt: TGTGCCAGCAGCCAAGAGACGGGATGGGGAGAGACCCAGTACTTC
cdr3_aa: CASSQETGWGETQYF

v_call: TRBV7-9
d_call: .
clone_size: once
j_call: TRBJ1-1
cdr3_nt: TGTGCCAACGAGCGGTTAATGAACACTGAAGCTTTCTTT
cdr3_aa: CANERLMNTEAFF

v_call: TRBV7-2
d_call: .
clone_size: .
j_call: TRBJ1-1
cdr3_nt: TGTGCCAGCAGCGAAGGGGGGGACACTGAAGCTTTCTTT
cdr3_aa: CASSEGGDTEAFF

v_call: TRBV5-4
d_call: .
clone_size: few
j_call: TRBJ2-5
cdr3_nt: TGTGCCAGCAGCTTGGGACGACCGGAGACCCAGTACTTC
cdr3_aa: CASSLGRPETQYF

v_call: TRBV29-1
d_call: .
clone_size: .
j_call: TRBJ1-1
cdr3_nt: TGCAGCGTTGGCAGTGGACAGCGCGGAACGGGGACTGAAGCTTTCTTT
cdr3_aa: CSVGSGQRGTGTEAFF

v_call: TRBV28
d_call: TRBD2
clone_size: .
j_call: TRBJ2-7
cdr3_nt: TGTGCCAGCAGTTCGGGACTAGCGGGAGGGCCCGACGAGCAGTACTTC
cdr3_aa: CASSSGLAGGPDEQYF

v_call: TRBV4-1
d_call: .
clone_size: .
j_call: TRBJ1-5
cdr3_nt: TGCGCCAGCAGCCCCCCATGGGACCATCTCCCCCAGCATTTT
cdr3_aa: CASSPPWDHLPQHF

v_call: TRBV27
d_call: .
clone_size: once
j_call: TRBJ1-1
cdr3_nt: TGTGCCAGCAGTTTATCACGACTTACTGAAGCTTTCTTT
cdr3_aa: CASSLSRLTEAFF

v_call: TRBV7-2
d_call: .
clone_size: .
j_call: TRBJ1-2
cdr3_nt: TGTGCCAGCAGCCCCGGGTTACACTATGGCTACACCTTC
cdr3_aa: CASSPGLHYGYTF

v_call: TRBV7-8
d_call: TRBD2
clone_size: .
j_call: TRBJ2-7
cdr3_nt: TGTGCCAGCAGCCCCGTGCTAGCGGGAGATACCTACGAGCAGTACTTC
cdr3_aa: CASSPVLAGDTYEQYF

v_call: TRBV5-4
d_call: .
clone_size: .
j_call: TRBJ1-1
cdr3_nt: TGTGCCAGCAGCTTGGCAGGAGGGAACACTGAAGCTTTCTTT
cdr3_aa: CASSLAGGNTEAFF

v_call: TRBV27
d_call: .
clone_size: .
j_call: TRBJ1-6
cdr3_nt: TGTGCCAGCAGTTTCGGAATTAATAATTCACCCCTCCACTTT
cdr3_aa: CASSFGINNSPLHF

v_call: TRBV7-2
d_call: .
clone_size: .
j_call: TRBJ2-5
cdr3_nt: TGTGCCAGCAGCGGCGGGGCAGGGGAAGAGACCCAGTACTTC
cdr3_aa: CASSGGAGEETQYF

v_call: TRBV19
d_call: TRBD1
clone_size: .
j_call: TRBJ2-5
cdr3_nt: TGTGCCAGTAGTATAGAGCCGGGACAGGGGCCACAAGAGACCCAGTACTTC
cdr3_aa: CASSIEPGQGPQETQYF

v_call: TRBV7-2
d_call: .
clone_size: few
j_call: TRBJ1-1
cdr3_nt: TGTGCCAGCAGCTTGGAGGTAGTTACGACTGAAGCTTTCTTT
cdr3_aa: CASSLEVVTTEAFF

v_call: TRBV6-5
d_call: .
clone_size: .
j_call: TRBJ1-2
cdr3_nt: TGTGCCAGCAGTCGGACAGACAGCTATGGCTACACCTTC
cdr3_aa: CASSRTDSYGYTF

v_call: TRBV25-1
d_call: .
clone_size: .
j_call: TRBJ2-3
cdr3_nt: TGTGCCAGCAGTGAATCTGCACTTCTTACGCAGTATTTT
cdr3_aa: CASSESALLTQYF

v_call: TRBV2
d_call: .
clone_size: .
j_call: TRBJ1-2
cdr3_nt: TGTGCCAGCAGGGACTACTATGGCTACACCTTC
cdr3_aa: CASRDYYGYTF

v_call: TRBV18
d_call: .
clone_size: .
j_call: TRBJ1-2
cdr3_nt: TGTGCCAGCTCACCCAGACAGGAGTCCTATGGCTACACCTTC
cdr3_aa: CASSPRQESYGYTF

v_call: TRBV7-2
d_call: TRBD1
clone_size: .
j_call: TRBJ1-2
cdr3_nt: TGTGCCAGCAGCTTGGACAGGGGGCAGGTGAGAGGCTACACCTTC
cdr3_aa: CASSLDRGQVRGYTF

v_call: TRBV27
d_call: .
clone_size: once
j_call: TRBJ1-6
cdr3_nt: TGTGCCAGCACCCTAAACGTCCAAAACTATAATTCACCCCTCCACTTT
cdr3_aa: CASTLNVQNYNSPLHF

v_call: TRBV7-8
d_call: TRBD1
clone_size: .
j_call: TRBJ1-2
cdr3_nt: TGTGCCAGCAGCTCCTCCGGGACAGGGGTGAATGACTATGGCTACACCTTC
cdr3_aa: CASSSSGTGVNDYGYTF

v_call: TRBV28
d_call: .
clone_size: .
j_call: TRBJ2-4
cdr3_nt: TGTGCCAGCAGCCAAAGTTTCGCGGAGCGGTCTTTGAACATTCAGTACTTC
cdr3_aa: CASSQSFAERSLNIQYF

v_call: TRBV18
d_call: .
clone_size: .
j_call: TRBJ1-1
cdr3_nt: TGTGCCAGCTCACGAGACAGGAACACTGAAGCTTTCTTT
cdr3_aa: CASSRDRNTEAFF

v_call: TRBV5-3
d_call: .
clone_size: .
j_call: TRBJ2-5
cdr3_nt: TGTGCCAGAAGCCCATTGGAGACACCCACATGGGGTCCGCAAGAGACCCAGTACTTC
cdr3_aa: CARSPLETPTWGPQETQYF

v_call: TRBV2
d_call: .
clone_size: .
j_call: TRBJ2-2
cdr3_nt: TGTGCCAGCAGCCTCTCCGGGGAGCTGTTTTTT
cdr3_aa: CASSLSGELFF

v_call: TRBV4-3
d_call: .
clone_size: .
j_call: TRBJ1-1
cdr3_nt: TGCGCCAGCAGCCAATCCATCTACACTGAAGCTTTCTTT
cdr3_aa: CASSQSIYTEAFF

v_call: TRBV7-2
d_call: TRBD1
clone_size: .
j_call: TRBJ1-1
cdr3_nt: TGTGCCAGCAGCTGGGGACAGCTGAACACTGAAGCTTTCTTT
cdr3_aa: CASSWGQLNTEAFF

v_call: TRBV19
d_call: .
clone_size: .
j_call: TRBJ1-5
cdr3_nt: TGTGCCAGTAGTATGAGGGATCAGCCCCAGCATTTT
cdr3_aa: CASSMRDQPQHF

v_call: TRBV5-4
d_call: .
clone_size: .
j_call: TRBJ2-5
cdr3_nt: TGTGCCAGCGAGAACCCCCGGGAAAAGTCCAGGGGCCAGTACTTC
cdr3_aa: CASENPREKSRGQYF

v_call: TRBV30
d_call: .
clone_size: .
j_call: TRBJ1-1
cdr3_nt: TGTGCCTGGAGTTCCGGAGACGAGAAAGCTTTCTTT
cdr3_aa: CAWSSGDEKAFF

v_call: TRBV30
d_call: .
clone_size: .
j_call: TRBJ2-1
cdr3_nt: TGTGCCTGGAGTGACGGGACACTCAAAAATGAGCAGTTCTTC
cdr3_aa: CAWSDGTLKNEQFF

v_call: TRBV28
d_call: .
clone_size: .
j_call: TRBJ1-2
cdr3_nt: TGTGCCAGCAGTTTATGGTCCACCGTCTATGGCTACACCTTC
cdr3_aa: CASSLWSTVYGYTF

v_call: TRBV4-3
d_call: .
clone_size: .
j_call: TRBJ1-6
cdr3_nt: TGCGCCAGCAGCCGCAGAATACAGAATTCACCCCTCCACTTT
cdr3_aa: CASSRRIQNSPLHF

v_call: TRBV11-2
d_call: .
clone_size: .
j_call: TRBJ2-7
cdr3_nt: TGTGCCAGCAGCTTAGAGGTCAGTAGCTCCTACGAGCAGTACTTC
cdr3_aa: CASSLEVSSSYEQYF

v_call: TRBV19
d_call: .
clone_size: .
j_call: TRBJ1-1
cdr3_nt: TGTGCCAGTAGTATAGTAGTAGGGAAGAACACTGAAGCTTTCTTT
cdr3_aa: CASSIVVGKNTEAFF

v_call: TRBV7-2
d_call: TRBD1
clone_size: .
j_call: TRBJ2-3
cdr3_nt: TGTGCCAGCAGGCTAGGACAGGGGCTCACAGATACGCAGTATTTT
cdr3_aa: CASRLGQGLTDTQYF

v_call: TRBV2
d_call: .
clone_size: .
j_call: TRBJ2-1
cdr3_nt: TGTGCCAGCAGTGAAAGGTGGGCCAGGGACAATGAGCAGTTCTTC
cdr3_aa: CASSERWARDNEQFF

v_call: TRBV5-4
d_call: .
clone_size: .
j_call: TRBJ2-7
cdr3_nt: TGTGCCAGCAGCTTAGGTGGTGAAAGTACCGAGCAGTACTTC
cdr3_aa: CASSLGGESTEQYF

v_call: TRBV7-2
d_call: .
clone_size: .
j_call: TRBJ2-7
cdr3_nt: TGTGCCAGCAGCTTAGCGAGGGAGACCTACGAGCAGTACTTC
cdr3_aa: CASSLARETYEQYF

v_call: TRBV9
d_call: .
clone_size: .
j_call: TRBJ1-1
cdr3_nt: TGTGCCAGCAGCGTAGGCGTTATCGGGGGTACTGAAGCTTTCTTT
cdr3_aa: CASSVGVIGGTEAFF

v_call: TRBV6-5
d_call: .
clone_size: .
j_call: TRBJ1-2
cdr3_nt: TGTGCCAGCAGTTATCGAGGACAGCGAGCTAACTATGGCTACACCTTC
cdr3_aa: CASSYRGQRANYGYTF

v_call: TRBV2
d_call: TRBD1
clone_size: .
j_call: TRBJ2-7
cdr3_nt: TGTGCCAGCCTTAGGGACAGGGGACGATACGAGCAGTACTTC
cdr3_aa: CASLRDRGRYEQYF

v_call: TRBV11-2
d_call: .
clone_size: few
j_call: TRBJ2-7
cdr3_nt: TGTGCCAGCAGCTTAGTTAGCGAGCAGTACTTC
cdr3_aa: CASSLVSEQYF